The clone carrying this TCR beta chain was observed a few times. The data are from a study of blood T cell repertoires in COVID-19. In the study overall: In each case, the material was cDNA or gDNA derived from T cells, B-cell-depleted T cells, or PBMCs.

Data came from immunoSEQ multiplex PCR; TCRdb stores just in-frame clones and leaves some out. The data contain 150,000 to 200,000 clones, about three quarters of them singletons. The V end lost 3 bases, the J end lost 4 bases, and 21 bases lay between the germline ends. Germline V CDR1 and CDR2: DFQATT, SNEGSKA (reference sequence). The CDR3 is 16 residues long. The sequence came from a man aged 60-69 years with acute or convalescent COVID-19. The chain couples TRBV20-1 to TRBJ1-1, with D possibly matching TRBD1 (6 bases). Sequenced sample: peripheral blood. This CDR3 is CSASGDNAWRATEAFF. The CDR3 DNA follows: TGCAGTGCTAGTGGGGACAATGCTTGGCGGGCCACTGAAGCTTTCTTT.